The 19 T cell receptor beta chains presented below share a single source sample, sequenced in a study of T cells in narcolepsy. Only in-frame clones appear in the TCRdb table, and some are missing; sequencing was by immunoSEQ multiplex PCR. The sample includes about 32,000 clones, almost 80% of them seen just once. Specimen: memory (CD45RA-) CD4+ T cells from blood. These receptors were taken from a human donor in good health.

As regards this clone: Other DNA sequences within the sample encode an identical CDR3. The chain has TRBV5-1 and TRBJ2-1, with 8 bases aligning to TRBD2. With 4 bases clipped from V and 4 bases from J, the junction kept 19 bases outside the gene matches. CDR1 and CDR2 (germline): SGHRS, YFSETQ. The CDR3 covers 19 residues. Here the CDR3 DNA reads TGCGCCAGCAGCACTGCAAGAGATCGCGTAGCGGGACGATACAATGAGCAGTTCTTC. Translating gives CASSTARDRVAGRYNEQFF.

V usage is TRBV14 and J usage is TRBJ1-1; unclear D gene. Deletions cut 1 base from V and 1 base from J, with 4 bases between. The CDR3 spans 13 residues. Germline CDR1 and CDR2: SGHDN and FVKESK. The CDR3 region is CASSQVRNTEAFF. In nucleotides, the CDR3 is TGTGCCAGCAGCCAAGTGCGGAACACTGAAGCTTTCTTT.

The chain has TRBV7-9 and TRBJ2-7, with 8 nucleotides matching TRBD2. From germline, CDR1 is SEHNR and CDR2 FQNEAQ (reference sequence). There are 15 residues in the CDR3. Trimming at V came to 5 bases and at J to 2 bases, leaving 8 bases not matched to a gene. This CDR3 reads CASSNGGGLAYEQYF. The CDR3 nucleotides read TGTGCCAGCAGCAACGGGGGGGGACTAGCCTACGAGCAGTACTTC.

The chain links TRBV5-6 to TRBJ1-1; tentatively, D is TRBD1 (6 bases). V was shortened by 2 bases and J by 1 base, with 15 bases between the two germline ends. The length of the CDR3 is 16 residues. Germline loops: CDR1 SGHDT, CDR2 YYEEEE. The CDR3, as DNA: TGTGCCAGCAGCTTCCCGGGACACAAAGGGAACACTGAAGCTTTCTTT. It translates to CASSFPGHKGNTEAFF.

This chain uses TRBV4-2 with TRBJ1-1, with D possibly being TRBD1 (6 bases). The germline CDR1 and CDR2 sequences are LGHNA and YNFKEQ. This CDR3 contains 15 residues. Between the trimmed V and J ends, which lost 1 base and 0 bases, there was a span of 9 bases. The CDR3 here is CASSQVGQMNTEAFF. CDR3 DNA: TGTGCCAGCAGCCAAGTTGGACAGATGAACACTGAAGCTTTCTTT.

The rearrangement links TRBV11-2 to TRBJ2-4; 13 bases line up with TRBD2. Germline CDR1 SGHAT, CDR2 FQNNGV. This CDR3 comprises 15 residues. The V gene end was trimmed by 5 bases and the J gene end by 9 bases; junction bases not matched to a gene: 7. The CDR3: CASSLGTSGISIQYF. As DNA, the CDR3 is TGTGCCAGCAGCCTCGGGACTAGCGGGATAAGCATTCAGTACTTC.

The gene calls are TRBV11-2 and TRBJ1-3; 7 bases fit TRBD1. V lost 1 base to trimming and J lost 8 bases; unmatched junction nucleotides: 5. CDR1 and CDR2 (germline): SGHAT, FQNNGV. CDR3 length: 14 residues. The chain's CDR3 is CASSLVGRGYTIYF. The CDR3 DNA sequence: TGTGCCAGCAGCTTAGTCGGCAGGGGGTACACCATATATTTT.

V is TRBV19 and J is TRBJ1-1; a weak D match, TRBD1 (5 bases). V was cut by 3 bases and J by 4 bases, with 9 bases left in between. The germline V gene has CDR1 LNHDA and CDR2 SQIVND (reference sequence). The CDR3 extends over 13 amino acids. The CDR3 here is CASSIGGITEAFF. The CDR3 DNA reads as TGTGCCAGTAGTATTGGGGGGATCACTGAAGCTTTCTTT.

This clone occurred a few times. The V gene is TRBV14, the J gene TRBJ2-1; perhaps TRBD2 as D (5 bases). V shed 4 bases and J shed 9 bases, with 13 bases lying between them. This CDR3 has 13 amino acids. CDR1 is SGHDN and CDR2 is FVKESK in the germline V gene. CDR3 nucleotides: TGTGCCAGCAGCCCACGAATTCGGGGTGAGCAGTTCTTC. Translation gives CASSPRIRGEQFF.

The genes are TRBV7-9 and TRBJ2-5; tentative D call: TRBD2 (5 bases). This CDR3 region has 17 residues. V was shortened by 3 bases and J by 3 bases, with 20 bases between the two germline ends. Germline CDR1 is SEHNR and CDR2 is FQNEAQ (reference sequence). The chain's CDR3 is CASSFRERHGLKETQYF. DNA for the CDR3: TGTGCCAGCAGCTTTAGGGAGAGACACGGACTTAAAGAGACCCAGTACTTC.

V usage is TRBV4-1 and J usage is TRBJ1-5; D not resolved. V gave up 0 bases and J gave up 1 base, with 7 bases separating them. Germline CDR1 is MGHRA and CDR2 is YSYEKL. The CDR3 totals 15 residues. Here the CDR3 DNA reads TGCGCCAGCAGCCAAGAAAACCACAGCAATCAGCCCCAGCATTTT. Translated, it gives CASSQENHSNQPQHF.

This clone was detected only once. The gene calls are TRBV6-5 and TRBJ2-7; 8 positions agree with TRBD2. From germline, CDR1 is MNHEY and CDR2 SVGAGI. The CDR3 covers 15 residues. V lost 5 bases to trimming and J lost 2 bases; unmatched junction nucleotides: 8. This CDR3 is CASSASGTSTYEQYF. CDR3 in DNA: TGTGCCAGCAGTGCGTCCGGGACTAGTACCTACGAGCAGTACTTC.

The gene calls are TRBV6-5 and TRBJ1-5; a weak D match, TRBD1 (5 bases). Germline loops: CDR1 MNHEY, CDR2 SVGAGI. The CDR3 totals 13 residues. V lost 5 bases to trimming and J lost 9 bases, with 14 bases between them. The CDR3 loop reads CASSEDSRRPQHF. The DNA for the CDR3 is TGTGCCAGCAGTGAAGACAGCCGCCGGCCCCAGCATTTT.

This chain links TRBV30 with TRBJ1-6; D uncertain. The V and J ends lost 0 bases and 13 bases respectively, with 13 bases between them. Per germline, CDR1 GTSNPN and CDR2 SVGIG (reference sequence). The CDR3 sequence is 13 residues long. CDR3 sequence reads: CAWSVLTWSPLHF. The CDR3 DNA reads as TGTGCCTGGAGTGTACTGACTTGGTCTCCCCTCCACTTT.

This rearrangement joins TRBV5-1 to TRBJ2-1; 8 bases match TRBD2. V was pared by 1 base and J by 3 bases, with 3 bases of the junction left unmatched. This CDR3 contains 15 residues. Germline V gene sequence: CDR1 SGHRS, CDR2 YFSETQ. In nucleotides, the CDR3 is TGCGCCAGCAGCTTGAACCTAGCGGGCTACAATGAGCAGTTCTTC. It is translated as CASSLNLAGYNEQFF.

The chain recombines TRBV11-2 with TRBJ1-6, with a possible D match to TRBD1 (5 bases). The CDR3 sequence is 14 residues long. V was pared by 0 bases and J by 9 bases, with 9 bases between. Germline V lookup: CDR1 SGHAT, CDR2 FQNNGV. The CDR3 nucleotides read TGTGCCAGCAGCTTAGATCCGGGGGTTTCACCCCTCCACTTT. Translation gives CASSLDPGVSPLHF. The complete variable domain, with remaining parts taken from reference TRBV11-2 and TRBJ1-6, reads EAGVAQSPRYKIIEKRQSVAFWCNPISGHATLYWYQQILGQGPKLLIQFQNNGVVDDSQLPKDRFSAERLKGVDSTLKIQPAKLEDSAVYLCASSLDPGVSPLHFGNGTRLTVT.

This chain joins TRBV30 and TRBJ1-2; no reliable D call. Trimming shortened V by 3 bases and J by 1 base, and 15 bases separated the two germline ends. The CDR3 consists of 15 residues. Germline-derived CDR1 and CDR2 are GTSNPN and SVGIG (reference sequence). CDR3 nucleotide sequence: TGTGCCTGGAGGTTTAACGCTGGAATTAACTATGGCTACACCTTC. Translating gives CAWRFNAGINYGYTF.

This clone showed up just a few times. The V call is TRBV10-1, the J call TRBJ2-2; 8 nucleotides align to TRBD1. CDR3 size: 14 residues. The V gene end was trimmed by 5 bases and the J gene end by 6 bases; junction bases not matched to a gene: 5. CDR1 and CDR2 from the germline V gene are WNHNN and SYGVQD (reference sequence). The CDR3 DNA reads TGCGCCAGCAGTAAGGACAGGGTGGCCGGGGAGCTGTTTTTT. It yields the protein CASSKDRVAGELFF.

The gene calls are TRBV10-1 and TRBJ2-1; TRBD2 matches at 8 bases. Germline CDR1 and CDR2: WNHNN and SYGVQD (reference sequence). There are 16 residues in the CDR3. V lost 3 bases and J lost 7; bases outside the gene matches: 11. The CDR3 DNA sequence: TGCGCCAGCAGTGAATACGCAGCGGGAGCGTCAAATGAGCAGTTCTTC. As protein: CASSEYAAGASNEQFF.